The TCR beta chain under discussion was sequenced for a study of blood T cell repertoires in COVID-19 (dated by TCRdb to 2020 to 2022). Study-wide context: Samples from collaborators originated in the United States, Italy and Spain and spanned both the acute and convalescent phases of COVID-19. Where HLA class I and class II types were available, the types were taken from metadata supplied by the sample provider, not from assay-based typing. Deeply sampled blood TCRbeta repertoires from subjects exposed to, actively infected with, or recovered from COVID-19 were included in the dataset. Samples came from the ongoing ImmuneRACE study (first 160 participants) plus 1,254 subjects from 6 global collaborators. The material from the prospective study consisted of cDNA or gDNA derived from T cells, B-cell-depleted T cells, or PBMCs. The repertoires were made available in a free public database intended to serve as a resource for research on the immune response to SARS-CoV-2. Nearly every sample came with metadata listing a de-identified subject ID, COVID-19 status, age in years and sex. Points the paper makes about the study in general: Clinical and demographic metadata were provided uncurated, with the amount varying by source and participant.

Each collaborating institution followed its own protocols to collect whole blood in K2EDTA tubes. For TCRbeta analysis, collaborators shipped samples as frozen whole blood, isolated PBMCs, or DNA extracted from either of those sample types. TCRbeta CDR3 regions were amplified from genomic DNA by means of the immunoSEQ Assay, a bias-controlled multiplex PCR. The study's processing was this. Within the assay, amplification of reference gene primers was used to estimate how many nucleated cells each sample contained. To quantify the absolute abundance of each unique TCRbeta CDR3 rearrangement, sequence reads were collapsed and filtered. For each sample, productive Simpson clonality was calculated as the square root of Simpson's diversity index across productive rearrangements. Not all clones reach the TCRdb copy of this immuneACCESS table, which keeps in-frame sequences only. Checked studies attribute under half of the gap to unresolved V genes and leave the rest unexplained. That table supplies the V and J calls and clone size; D and trimming were determined from the DNA. Counted in this sample were roughly 150,000 clones; 80% of them appeared once. Of the sample, over 0.5% is held by the ten largest clones.

For CDR1 and CDR2, the germline V gene lists SNHLY and FYNNEI. For this chain, trimming is 4 bases at the V end and 8 bases at the J end, and the number of junction bases without a gene match is 7. Its CDR3 holds 14 amino acids, cysteine through phenylalanine. Just the 42-base CDR3 DNA is kept, in frame starting at base 1. As to this clone: What this receptor recognizes is not known. No base quality information exists; no much larger clone differs at one position.

The rearrangement combines TRBV2 with TRBJ2-1; 8 bases in the junction line up with TRBD2. The sample consisted of peripheral blood. The clonotype originates from a man aged 60 to 69 with acute or convalescent COVID-19. The bases are TGTGCCAGCAGTGCGGGGGGGCCTTGGGATGAGCAGTTCTTC. This translates into CASSAGGPWDEQFF. This CDR3, with the reference TRBV2 and TRBJ2-1 proteins standing in past its ends, gives the full variable domain EPEVTQTPSHQVTQMGQEVILRCVPISNHLYFYWYRQILGQKVEFLVSFYNNEISEKSEIFDDQFSVERPDGSNFTLKIRSTKLEDSAMYFCASSAGGPWDEQFFGPGTRLTVL.